This TCR beta chain is drawn from a study of T-cell memory formation after mild COVID-19. The wider study: TCR clusters were mostly confined to one donor each. Overall study findings and caveats: Second-wave clones peaking on day 37 lacked confirmed SARS-CoV-2 specificity. Clones that contracted clustered mainly in CM and EM if CD4+ and in EMRA if CD8+. Detection of some responders pre-infection suggested pre-existing cross-reactive memory T cells participated.

The CDR3 spans 14 residues. The germline V gene encodes CDR1 MNHEY and CDR2 SVGAGI. The ends lost 6 bases at V and 7 bases at J; junction bases unmatched: 5. As regards this clonotype: Its antigen is undetermined.

TCRdb ran MiXCR on the 5' RACE reads and lists one entry per CDR3 protein. In the table there are 400,000 to 500,000 distinct CDR3 sequences, 20% of which are singletons. V gene TRBV6-5 combines with J gene TRBJ1-4; TRBD1 agrees at 10 bases. The sequenced material came from PBMCs or a T cell subset sorted from them (not recorded which). The receptor comes from an adult woman who had mild COVID-19 (a few samples of this study predate the infection). Cell type and time point are not known. DNA for the CDR3: TGTGCCAGCAGCATCGGGACAGGGGTTGAAAAACTGTTTTTT. Amino acids: CASSIGTGVEKLFF.